The clone carrying this TCR beta chain has a handful of counts. This sample stems from a study of identical twins. Unique molecular identifiers were present on cDNA, and template switching added a universal primer site. Each CDR3 protein is one row after TCRdb ran MiXCR on the 5' RACE reads. The table has more than 400,000 distinct CDR3 sequences, around 15% seen once; the top ten hold nearly 0.45%. All donors were healthy Caucasians. This CDR3 is built from 15 residues. CDR1 is SGDLS, CDR2 YYNGEE, per germline. The ends lost 2 bases at V and 5 bases at J; junction bases unmatched: 4. These data were also filed under a second study, of yellow fever vaccine responses in identical twins.

The rearrangement uses TRBV9 and TRBJ2-1; 10 nucleotides line up with TRBD2. Source material: CD4+ T cells sorted from blood. The sequence came from a woman in her late teens or twenties in good health. DNA for the CDR3: TGTGCCAGCAGCGTCCTTAGCGGGAGGAACAATGAGCAGTTCTTC. It translates to CASSVLSGRNNEQFF.